One and the same sample provided the 16 T cell receptor beta chains below, sequenced in a study of T cell repertoires in cytomegalovirus infection (dated by TCRdb to about 2019). The antigens for these receptors are not known. The treatment or condition label of this sample denotes: in vitro stimulation with specific CMV peptide epitopes to enrich CMV-specific T cells. Sequencing took place on an Illumina HiSeq 1500. TCRdb reprocessed the public reads (quality trimming at Q25 with fastp, clone calling with MiXCR) and kept in-frame beta chains. Rows are unified per CDR3 protein, each entry keeping the most common DNA and genes. The sample table contains fewer than 1,000,000 distinct CDR3 sequences; only one count was recorded for roughly 30% of them. Jointly, the top ten make up more than 12% of the sample. The sequencing here drew on cultured CD8+ T cells from PBMCs, taken from culture after CMV antigen stimulation. These TCRs come from a human donor in good health (CMV status not recorded). Some clones in this sample may be carry-over from other donors' samples.

The chain joins TRBV12-3 or TRBV12-4 to TRBJ1-2; possibly TRBD1 for D (6 bases). Trimming left V 10 bases short and J 3 bases short, with 18 bases between. The CDR3 is 14 residues long. The CDR3: CANSPSAGDYGYTF. The DNA for the CDR3 is TGTGCCAACAGCCCGAGCGCAGGGGACTATGGCTACACCTTC.

This clonotype was seen ten or more times. V gene TRBV4-1 combines with J gene TRBJ1-6, with no clear D. The V gene lost 0 bases and the J gene lost 10 bases, with 4 bases spanning the gap. The CDR3 runs 12 residues. Germline CDR1 and CDR2: MGHRA and YSYEKL. CDR3 DNA: TGCGCCAGCAGCCAAGATAGCTCACCCCTCCACTTT. Protein: CASSQDSSPLHF.

Points on this clonotype: This may be a read error: a much more frequent sequence differs by one nucleotide. The chain recombines TRBV7-6 with TRBJ2-1; tentatively, D is TRBD1 (6 bases). The length of the CDR3 is 15 residues. Between the trimmed V and J ends, which lost 6 bases and 4 bases, there was a span of 16 bases. Germline values: CDR1 SGHVS, CDR2 FNYEAQ. The DNA for the CDR3 is TGTGCCAGCAGTGAAGGACAGAGTGGATACAATGAGCAGTTCTTC. Residues: CASSEGQSGYNEQFF.

This clonotype showed up just a few times. The rearrangement links TRBV27 to TRBJ2-1; D not certain. Germline V lookup: CDR1 MNHEY, CDR2 SMNVEV (reference sequence). This CDR3 region has 12 residues. The V and J ends lost 2 bases and 9 bases respectively, with 8 bases between them. The CDR3 sequence: CASSLTEGEQFF. The DNA for the CDR3 is TGTGCCAGCAGTTTAACTGAAGGTGAGCAGTTCTTC.

The chain couples TRBV11-3 to TRBJ1-1, with D possibly matching TRBD1 (5 bases). CDR3 size: 15 residues. V lost 0 bases and J 1 base, leaving 9 bases between the germline ends. Germline V gene data show CDR1 as SGHNT and CDR2 as YENEEA. The CDR3 protein is CASSLDQGPNTEAFF. CDR3 DNA: TGTGCCAGCAGCTTAGATCAGGGTCCGAACACTGAAGCTTTCTTT.

This clonotype was picked up many times. The genes are TRBV7-2 and TRBJ2-1, with D tentatively TRBD2 (5 bases). V was cut by 3 bases and J by 1 base, with 13 bases left in between. CDR1 and CDR2 from the germline V gene are SGHTA and FQGNSA. The CDR3 is 16 residues long. The chain's CDR3 is CASSLTTFVSYNEQFF. CDR3 nucleotide sequence: TGTGCCAGCAGCTTGACTACCTTCGTTTCCTACAATGAGCAGTTCTTC. The full variable domain, completed using reference TRBV7-2 and TRBJ2-1, is GAGVSQSPSNKVTEKGKDVELRCDPISGHTALYWYRQSLGQGLEFLIYFQGNSAPDKSGLPSDRFSAERTGGSVSTLTIQRTQQEDSAVYLCASSLTTFVSYNEQFFGPGTRLTVL.

The V gene is TRBV20-1, the J gene TRBJ2-1, with 12 bases fitting TRBD2. The V gene end was trimmed by 4 bases and the J gene end by 4 bases; junction bases not matched to a gene: 5. Looked up from germline, CDR1 is DFQATT and CDR2 is SNEGSKA (reference sequence). This CDR3 region has 15 residues. The CDR3 loop is CSANGLAGTYNEQFF. The CDR3 region has the DNA TGCAGTGCTAACGGACTAGCGGGGACTTACAATGAGCAGTTCTTC.

The CDR3 sequence: CASRFDRGSLYGYTF. CDR3 in DNA: TGTGCCAGCAGATTTGACAGGGGGTCCCTCTATGGCTACACCTTC. V usage is TRBV6-8 and J usage is TRBJ1-2; 9 bases map to TRBD1. Unmatched junction bases numbered 9, after V lost 6 bases and J lost 4 bases. Germline CDR1 reads MNHGY; CDR2 reads SAAAGT. The CDR3 consists of 15 residues.

The chain carries TRBV27 and TRBJ2-5; the D gene is possibly TRBD1 (5 bases). This CDR3 is built from 15 residues. The germline V gene encodes CDR1 MNHEY and CDR2 SMNVEV (reference sequence). V was pared by 6 bases and J by 3 bases, with 17 bases between. CDR3 in amino acids: CASRASGQDEETQYF. For the CDR3, the DNA is TGTGCCAGCAGGGCGTCCGGACAAGACGAAGAGACCCAGTACTTC.

This chain uses TRBV6-8 with TRBJ2-1; 7 bases are a match to TRBD2. The CDR3 loop spans 16 amino acids. Losses at the gene ends were 0 bases for V and 4 bases for J; bases not matched to a gene: 6. Germline loops: CDR1 MNHGY, CDR2 SAAAGT. CDR3 in DNA: TGTGCCAGCAGTTACTCGATGGCGGGGGAATACAATGAGCAGTTCTTC. This gives the protein CASSYSMAGEYNEQFF.

This sequence joins TRBV6-1 and TRBJ1-4, with D unresolved. V lost 2 bases and J 0 bases, leaving 10 bases between the germline ends. There are 16 residues in the CDR3. Germline V gene sequence: CDR1 MNHNS, CDR2 SASEGT. The CDR3 here is CASSETQAATNEKLFF. The DNA of the CDR3 is TGTGCCAGCAGTGAAACTCAAGCTGCAACTAATGAAAAACTGTTTTTT.

The chain has TRBV6-2 or TRBV6-3 and TRBJ2-7; tentatively, D is TRBD1 (6 bases). Trimming removed 2 bases at V and 6 bases at J, with 17 bases between. Germline-derived CDR1 and CDR2 are MNHEY and SVGEGT. This CDR3 comprises 15 residues. CDR3 protein: CASSYGIKGVGEQYV. The DNA of the CDR3 is TGTGCCAGCAGTTACGGAATTAAGGGGGTCGGCGAGCAGTACGTC.

The chain recombines TRBV23-1 with TRBJ1-2; D may be TRBD1 (5 bases). TRBV23-1 is identified as an open reading frame with a role that is uncertain. The CDR3 extends over 14 amino acids. V lost 0 bases and J lost 7, with 12 bases in between. The DNA for the CDR3 is TGCGCCAGCAGTCAATCGGAGTCGGGGGTTGGCTACACCTTC. Translated, it gives CASSQSESGVGYTF.

This clonotype was recorded many times. The chain has TRBV7-6 and TRBJ2-3; 7 bases agree with TRBD2. The CDR3 covers 15 residues. Trimming took 0 bases from V and 4 from J; bases not matched to a gene: 4. The germline CDR1 and CDR2 sequences are SGHVS and FNYEAQ. The CDR3: CASSLATSQADTQYF. CDR3 DNA: TGTGCCAGCAGCTTAGCGACTAGCCAGGCAGATACGCAGTATTTT.

This clonotype was recorded at least ten times. The chain links TRBV12-3 or TRBV12-4 to TRBJ2-2; D is undetermined. The CDR3 covers 14 residues. The V and J ends lost 6 bases and 4 bases respectively, with 12 bases between them. CDR3 amino acids: CASSYGRGTGELFF. DNA of the CDR3: TGTGCCAGCAGCTACGGGCGAGGCACCGGGGAGCTGTTTTTT.

This clonotype was counted a few times. The J gene is TRBJ2-1, the V gene TRBV4-1; D ambiguous. This CDR3 comprises 14 residues. CDR1 is MGHRA, CDR2 YSYEKL, per germline. V gave up 0 bases and J gave up 3 bases, with 6 bases separating them. The CDR3 nucleotides read TGCGCCAGCAGCCAAGAACCCCTCTACAATGAGCAGTTCTTC. Translation gives CASSQEPLYNEQFF.